A single T cell receptor (beta chain) is shown here with its context. These data come from a study of CD8+ T cells in alopecia areata. Study details: Tofacitinib ran 6 to 18 months, followed by 6 months off drug.

RNA extraction and reverse transcription yielded cDNA as sequencing template. TCRdb keeps only in-frame clones here, not all; method: immunoSEQ multiplex PCR. The data show about 220,000 clones, about 50% seen once. As to treatment: oral pan-JAK inhibitor, 5-10 mg twice daily. Researchers gathered lesional scalp punch biopsies and peripheral blood from patients with alopecia areata. The material was CD4+ T cells sorted from blood, obtained at week 4, from a patient treated with tofacitinib. The sequence came from a human donor with alopecia areata.

The CDR3 here is CASSGRIPASTDTQYF. The CDR3 coding sequence is TGTGCCAGCAGCGGGAGAATTCCCGCAAGCACAGATACGCAGTATTTT. The J gene is TRBJ2-3, the V gene TRBV7-2; tentatively, D is TRBD2 (5 bases). The CDR3 has 16 residues. With 5 bases removed from V and 0 bases from J, the gap between germline ends came to 15 bases. Germline values: CDR1 SGHTA, CDR2 FQGNSA. The complete variable domain, with remaining parts taken from reference TRBV7-2 and TRBJ2-3, reads GAGVSQSPSNKVTEKGKDVELRCDPISGHTALYWYRQSLGQGLEFLIYFQGNSAPDKSGLPSDRFSAERTGGSVSTLTIQRTQQEDSAVYLCASSGRIPASTDTQYFGPGTRLTVL.